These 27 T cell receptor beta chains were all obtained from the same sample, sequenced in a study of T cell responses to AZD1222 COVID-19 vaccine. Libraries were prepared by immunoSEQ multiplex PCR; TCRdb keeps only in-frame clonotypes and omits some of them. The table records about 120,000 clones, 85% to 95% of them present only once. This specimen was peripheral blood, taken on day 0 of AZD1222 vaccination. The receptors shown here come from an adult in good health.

The CDR3 spells CASNRDRVGSPLHF. Written as DNA, the CDR3 is TGTGCCAGCAACAGGGACAGGGTAGGGTCACCCCTCCACTTT. This chain joins TRBV2 and TRBJ1-6; 9 positions agree with TRBD1. This CDR3 spans 14 amino acids. Trimming cost V 7 bases and J 10 bases; bases outside gene matches: 8. The germline CDR1 and CDR2 sequences are SNHLY and FYNNEI.

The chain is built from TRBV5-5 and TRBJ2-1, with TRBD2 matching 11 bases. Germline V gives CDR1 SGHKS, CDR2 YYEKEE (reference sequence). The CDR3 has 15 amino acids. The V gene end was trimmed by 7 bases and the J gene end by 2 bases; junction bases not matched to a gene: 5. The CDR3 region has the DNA TGTGCCAGCCAGTTAGCGGGAGGGCCCTACAATGAGCAGTTCTTC. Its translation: CASQLAGGPYNEQFF.

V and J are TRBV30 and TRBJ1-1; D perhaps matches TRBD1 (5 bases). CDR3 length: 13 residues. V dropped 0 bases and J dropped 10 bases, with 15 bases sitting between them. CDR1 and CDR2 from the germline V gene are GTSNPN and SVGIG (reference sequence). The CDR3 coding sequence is TGTGCCTGGAGTGTACAGGTACTGCGCAGAGCTTTCTTT. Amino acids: CAWSVQVLRRAFF.

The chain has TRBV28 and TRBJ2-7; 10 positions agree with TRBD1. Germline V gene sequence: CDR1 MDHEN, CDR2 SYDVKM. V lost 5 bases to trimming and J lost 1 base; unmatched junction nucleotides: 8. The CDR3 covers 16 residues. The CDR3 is CASSTPGQGKSYEQYF. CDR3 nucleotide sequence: TGTGCCAGCAGTACGCCGGGACAGGGGAAGTCCTACGAGCAGTACTTC.

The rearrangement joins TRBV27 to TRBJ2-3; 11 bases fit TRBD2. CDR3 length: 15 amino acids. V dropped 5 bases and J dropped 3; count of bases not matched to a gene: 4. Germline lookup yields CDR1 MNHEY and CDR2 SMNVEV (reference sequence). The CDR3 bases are TGTGCCAGCAGTAAACTAGCGGGAGATACAGATACGCAGTATTTT. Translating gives CASSKLAGDTDTQYF.

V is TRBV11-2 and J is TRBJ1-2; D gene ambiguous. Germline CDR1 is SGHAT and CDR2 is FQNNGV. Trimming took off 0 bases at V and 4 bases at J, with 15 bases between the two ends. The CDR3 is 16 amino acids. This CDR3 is CASSLEWSATFYGYTF. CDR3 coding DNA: TGTGCCAGCAGCTTAGAATGGTCCGCCACCTTCTATGGCTACACCTTC.

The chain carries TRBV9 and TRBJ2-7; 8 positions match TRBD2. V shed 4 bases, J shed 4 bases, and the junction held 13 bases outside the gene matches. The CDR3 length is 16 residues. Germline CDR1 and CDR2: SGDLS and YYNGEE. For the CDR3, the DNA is TGTGCCAGCAGCCCGGGGACTAGAGGCCTCTTTTACGAGCAGTACTTC. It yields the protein CASSPGTRGLFYEQYF.

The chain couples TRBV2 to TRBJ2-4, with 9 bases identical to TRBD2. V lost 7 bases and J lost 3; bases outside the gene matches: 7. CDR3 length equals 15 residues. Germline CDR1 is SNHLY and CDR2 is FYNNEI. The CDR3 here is CASIAGETVKNIQYF. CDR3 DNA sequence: TGTGCCAGCATAGCGGGGGAGACGGTCAAAAACATTCAGTACTTC.

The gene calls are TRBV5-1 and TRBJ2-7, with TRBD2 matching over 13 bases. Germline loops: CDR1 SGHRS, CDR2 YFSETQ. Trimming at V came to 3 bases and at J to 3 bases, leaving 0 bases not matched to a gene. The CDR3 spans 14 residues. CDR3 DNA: TGCGCCAGCAGCTGGACTAGCGGGAGCTACGAGCAGTACTTC. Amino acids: CASSWTSGSYEQYF.

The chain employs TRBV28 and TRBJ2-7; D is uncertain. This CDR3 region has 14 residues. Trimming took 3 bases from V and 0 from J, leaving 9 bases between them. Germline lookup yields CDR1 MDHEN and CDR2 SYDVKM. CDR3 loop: CASSFPRTSYEQYF. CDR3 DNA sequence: TGTGCCAGCAGTTTCCCTCGGACCTCCTACGAGCAGTACTTC.

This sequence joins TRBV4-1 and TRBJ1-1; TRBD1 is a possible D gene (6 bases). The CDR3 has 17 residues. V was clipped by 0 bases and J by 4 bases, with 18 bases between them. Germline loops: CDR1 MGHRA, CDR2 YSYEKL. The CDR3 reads CASSQDSRNRVGTEAFF. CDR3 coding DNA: TGCGCCAGCAGCCAAGATAGTCGAAACAGGGTAGGCACTGAAGCTTTCTTT.

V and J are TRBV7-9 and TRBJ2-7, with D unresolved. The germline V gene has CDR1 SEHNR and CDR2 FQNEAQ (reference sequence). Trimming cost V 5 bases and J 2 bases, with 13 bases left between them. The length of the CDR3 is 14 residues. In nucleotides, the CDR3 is TGTGCCAGCAGCCCCTTTGGCAGCCCCTACGAGCAGTACTTC. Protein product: CASSPFGSPYEQYF.

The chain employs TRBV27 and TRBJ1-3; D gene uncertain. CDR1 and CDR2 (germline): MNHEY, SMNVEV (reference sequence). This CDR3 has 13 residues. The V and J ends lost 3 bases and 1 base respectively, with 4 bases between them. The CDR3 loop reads CASSFQSGNTIYF. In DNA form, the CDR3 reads TGTGCCAGCAGTTTTCAATCTGGAAACACCATATATTTT.

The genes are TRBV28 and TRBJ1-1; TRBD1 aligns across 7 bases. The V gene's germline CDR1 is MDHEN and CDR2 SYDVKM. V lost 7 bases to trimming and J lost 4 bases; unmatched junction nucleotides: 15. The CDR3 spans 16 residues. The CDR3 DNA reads TGTGCCAGCACCACCCCGACAGGGTGGGCCGGCACTGAAGCTTTCTTT. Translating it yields CASTTPTGWAGTEAFF.

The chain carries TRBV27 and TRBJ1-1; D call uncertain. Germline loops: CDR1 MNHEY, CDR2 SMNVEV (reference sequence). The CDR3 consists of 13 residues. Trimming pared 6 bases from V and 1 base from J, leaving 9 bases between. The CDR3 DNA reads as TGTGCCAGCAGCTTAAGATGGAACACTGAAGCTTTCTTT. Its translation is CASSLRWNTEAFF.

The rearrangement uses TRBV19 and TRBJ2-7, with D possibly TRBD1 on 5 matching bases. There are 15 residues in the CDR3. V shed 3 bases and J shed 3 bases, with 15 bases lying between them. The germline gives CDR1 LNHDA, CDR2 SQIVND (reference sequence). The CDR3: CASSMKGILFYEQYF. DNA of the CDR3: TGTGCCAGTAGTATGAAGGGGATCCTATTCTACGAGCAGTACTTC.

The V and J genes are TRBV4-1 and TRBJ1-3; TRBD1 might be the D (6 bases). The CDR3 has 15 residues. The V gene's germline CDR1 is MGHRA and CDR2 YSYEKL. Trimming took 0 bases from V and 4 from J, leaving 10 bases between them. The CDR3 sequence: CASSQDRGFGNTIYF. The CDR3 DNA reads TGCGCCAGCAGCCAAGACAGGGGATTCGGAAACACCATATATTTT.

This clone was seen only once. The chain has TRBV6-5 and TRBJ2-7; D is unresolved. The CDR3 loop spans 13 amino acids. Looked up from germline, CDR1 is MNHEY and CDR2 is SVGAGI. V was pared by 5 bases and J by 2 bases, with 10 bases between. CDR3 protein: CASSPRLTYEQYF. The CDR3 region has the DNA TGTGCCAGCAGTCCCCGTCTTACCTACGAGCAGTACTTC.

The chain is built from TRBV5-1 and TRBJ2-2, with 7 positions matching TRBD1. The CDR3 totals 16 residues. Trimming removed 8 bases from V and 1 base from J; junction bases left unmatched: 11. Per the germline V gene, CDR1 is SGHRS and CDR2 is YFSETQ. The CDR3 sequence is CASSTGVLGNTGELFF. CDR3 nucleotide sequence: TGCGCCAGTTCCACAGGGGTGTTAGGGAACACCGGGGAGCTGTTTTTT.

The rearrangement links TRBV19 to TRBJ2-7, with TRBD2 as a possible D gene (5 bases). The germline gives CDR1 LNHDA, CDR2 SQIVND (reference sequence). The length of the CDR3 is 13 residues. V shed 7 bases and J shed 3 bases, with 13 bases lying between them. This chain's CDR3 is CASTPGERYEQYF. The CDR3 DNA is TGTGCCAGTACCCCCGGGGAGCGCTACGAGCAGTACTTC.

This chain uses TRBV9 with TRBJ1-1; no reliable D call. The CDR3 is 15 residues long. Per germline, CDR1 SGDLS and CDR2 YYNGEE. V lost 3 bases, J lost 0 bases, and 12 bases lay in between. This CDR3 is CASSAEGTLNTEAFF. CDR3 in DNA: TGTGCCAGCAGCGCGGAGGGCACTTTGAACACTGAAGCTTTCTTT.

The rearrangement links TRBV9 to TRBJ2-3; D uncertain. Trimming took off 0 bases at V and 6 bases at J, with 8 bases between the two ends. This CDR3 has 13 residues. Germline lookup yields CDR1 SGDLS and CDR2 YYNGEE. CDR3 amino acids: CASSVGPVDTQYF. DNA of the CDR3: TGTGCCAGCAGCGTAGGTCCCGTCGATACGCAGTATTTT.

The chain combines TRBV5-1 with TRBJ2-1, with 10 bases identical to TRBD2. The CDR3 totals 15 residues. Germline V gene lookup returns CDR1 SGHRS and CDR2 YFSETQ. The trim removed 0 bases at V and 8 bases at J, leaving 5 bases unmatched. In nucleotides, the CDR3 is TGCGCCAGCAGCTTGGTCCTAGCGGGAGACCATGAGCAGTTCTTC. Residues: CASSLVLAGDHEQFF. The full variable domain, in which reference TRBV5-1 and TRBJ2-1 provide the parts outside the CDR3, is KAGVTQTPRYLIKTRGQQVTLSCSPISGHRSVSWYQQTPGQGLQFLFEYFSETQRNKGNFPGRFSGRQFSNSRSEMNVSTLELGDSALYLCASSLVLAGDHEQFFGPGTRLTVL.

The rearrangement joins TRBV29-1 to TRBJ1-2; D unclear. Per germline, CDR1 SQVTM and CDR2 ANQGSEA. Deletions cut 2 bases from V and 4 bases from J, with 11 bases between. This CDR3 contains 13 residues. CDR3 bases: TGCAGCGTTGAAATGACTCATGCCTATGGCTACACCTTC. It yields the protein CSVEMTHAYGYTF.

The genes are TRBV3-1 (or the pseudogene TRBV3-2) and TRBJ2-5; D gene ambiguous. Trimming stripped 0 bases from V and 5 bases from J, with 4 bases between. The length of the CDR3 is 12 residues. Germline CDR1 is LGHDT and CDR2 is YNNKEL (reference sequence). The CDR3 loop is CASSQEGETQYF. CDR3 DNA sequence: TGTGCCAGCAGCCAAGAAGGGGAGACCCAGTACTTC.

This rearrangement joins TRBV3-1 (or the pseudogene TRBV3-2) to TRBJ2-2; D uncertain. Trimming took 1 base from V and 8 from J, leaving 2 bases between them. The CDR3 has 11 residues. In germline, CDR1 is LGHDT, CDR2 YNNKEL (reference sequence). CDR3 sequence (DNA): TGTGCCAGCAGCCAAGGTGGGGAGCTGTTTTTT. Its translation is CASSQGGELFF.

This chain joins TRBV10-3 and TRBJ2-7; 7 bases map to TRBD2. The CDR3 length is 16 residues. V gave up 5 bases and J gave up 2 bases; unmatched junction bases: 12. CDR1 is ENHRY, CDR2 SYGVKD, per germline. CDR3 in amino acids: CAISPNVGGVPYEQYF. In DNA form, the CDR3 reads TGTGCCATCAGTCCAAACGTTGGGGGGGTCCCCTACGAGCAGTACTTC.